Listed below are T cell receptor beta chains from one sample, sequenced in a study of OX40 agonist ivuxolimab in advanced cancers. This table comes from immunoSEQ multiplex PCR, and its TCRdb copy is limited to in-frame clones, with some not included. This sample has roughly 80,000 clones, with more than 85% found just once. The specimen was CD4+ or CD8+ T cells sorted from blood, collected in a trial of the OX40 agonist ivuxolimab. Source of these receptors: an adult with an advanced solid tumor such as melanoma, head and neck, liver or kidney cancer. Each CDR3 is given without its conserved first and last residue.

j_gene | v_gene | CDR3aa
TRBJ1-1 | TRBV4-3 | ASSQDGVGHAGTEAF
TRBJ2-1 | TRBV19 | ASSMRGGNWNEQF
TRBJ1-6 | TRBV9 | ASSGRDRGPASPLH
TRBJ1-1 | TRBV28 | ASSWSSSNTEAF
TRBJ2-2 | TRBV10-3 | AISEWDGNTGELF
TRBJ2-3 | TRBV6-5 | ASSSGDTQY
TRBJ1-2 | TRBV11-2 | ASSLGRGLTNYGYT
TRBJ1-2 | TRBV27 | ASSWGTGAGYT
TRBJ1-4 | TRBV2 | ASSEGDRNEKLF
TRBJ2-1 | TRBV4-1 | ASSQDAPSGSHNEQF
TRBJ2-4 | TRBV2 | ASILGQGEVGAKNIQY
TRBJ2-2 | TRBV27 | ASSLGLNTGELF
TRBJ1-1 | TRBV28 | ASSLRWSTEAF
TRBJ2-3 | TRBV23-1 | AIQDSLTSGRLVDTQY
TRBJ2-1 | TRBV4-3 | ASGGGRSEQF
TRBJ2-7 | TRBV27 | ASSPQEPYEQY
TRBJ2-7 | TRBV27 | ASSFSGSWVYEQY
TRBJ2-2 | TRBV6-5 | ASRLLTGELF
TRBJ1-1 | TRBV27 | ASRTGEAAF
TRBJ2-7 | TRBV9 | ASSAEPGLAPHEQY
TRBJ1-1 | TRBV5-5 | ASSHPSDRGTTEAF
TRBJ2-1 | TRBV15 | ATSPRYNEQF
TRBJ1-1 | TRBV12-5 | ASIQGGMNTEAF
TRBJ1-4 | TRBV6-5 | ASSLTRTLNEKLF
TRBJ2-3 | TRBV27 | ASRGSQSGRLGDTQY
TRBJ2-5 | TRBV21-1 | ASSKDRRGQETQY
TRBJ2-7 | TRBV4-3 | ASSQEGAGFYEQY
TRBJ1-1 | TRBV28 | ASRVGPEAF
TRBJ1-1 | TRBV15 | ATSTEQGSNTEAF
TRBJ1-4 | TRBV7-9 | ASSSRANEKLF
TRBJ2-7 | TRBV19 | ASSMTSGAPEQY
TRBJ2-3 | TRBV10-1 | ASSATGSRTDTQY
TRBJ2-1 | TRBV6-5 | ASSYAVAGAENEQF
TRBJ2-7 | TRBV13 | ASSPGLADYEQY
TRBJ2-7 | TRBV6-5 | ASSSGLAGGYEQY
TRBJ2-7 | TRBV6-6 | ASSYERKSSYEQY
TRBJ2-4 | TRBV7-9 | ASSPPTGISKNIQY
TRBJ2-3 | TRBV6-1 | ASSGVGSHLDTQY
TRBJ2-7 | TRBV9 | ASSASATTYEQY
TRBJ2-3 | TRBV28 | ASTQTGTGGGGDTQY
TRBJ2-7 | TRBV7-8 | ASSLVAGVAFSYEQY
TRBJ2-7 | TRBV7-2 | ASSSSAGGYEQY
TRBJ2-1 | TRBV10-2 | ASSETSGGYNEQF
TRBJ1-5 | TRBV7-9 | ASSPGQGGFQPQH
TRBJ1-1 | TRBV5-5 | ASSLTGLGTEAF
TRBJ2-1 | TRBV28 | ASFSRELAYNEQF
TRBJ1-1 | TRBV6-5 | ASSYPGLRGGAF
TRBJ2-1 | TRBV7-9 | ASSSWTSGSNEQF
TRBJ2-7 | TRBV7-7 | ASSLAVLPSYEQY
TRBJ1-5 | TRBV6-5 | ASRRPGQPQH
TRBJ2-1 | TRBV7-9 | ASSQRGLAGSSYNEQF
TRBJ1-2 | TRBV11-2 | ASSSMRQSA
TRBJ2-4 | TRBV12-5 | ASGSSGDKNIQY
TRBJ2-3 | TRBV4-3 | ASSQDYRGGLTDTQY
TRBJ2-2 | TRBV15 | ATSIYRGPNTGELF
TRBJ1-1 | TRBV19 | ASSIAGGAEAF
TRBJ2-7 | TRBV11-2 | ASSLDGTSYEQY